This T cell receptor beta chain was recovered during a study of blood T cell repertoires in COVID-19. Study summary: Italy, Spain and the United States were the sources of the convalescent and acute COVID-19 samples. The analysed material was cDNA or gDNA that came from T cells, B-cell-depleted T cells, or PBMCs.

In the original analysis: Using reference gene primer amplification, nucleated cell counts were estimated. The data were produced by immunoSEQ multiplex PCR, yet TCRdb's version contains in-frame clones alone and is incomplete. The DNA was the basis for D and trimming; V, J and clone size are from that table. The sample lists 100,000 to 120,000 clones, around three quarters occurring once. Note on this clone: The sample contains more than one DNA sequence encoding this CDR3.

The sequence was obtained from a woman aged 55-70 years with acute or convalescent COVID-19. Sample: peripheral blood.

The CDR3 spells CASSQVGTGRSYEQYF. The CDR3 DNA reads as TGTGCCAGCAGCCAAGTGGGTACAGGTCGCTCCTACGAGCAGTACTTC. The gene calls are TRBV3-1 (or the pseudogene TRBV3-2) and TRBJ2-7; D may be TRBD1 (5 bases). The CDR3 is 16 residues long. The germline V gene encodes CDR1 LGHDT and CDR2 YNNKEL (reference sequence). V was pared by 1 base and J by 0 bases, with 13 bases between.